Listed here are 22 T cell receptor beta chains from one sample, sequenced in a study of STAT5B mutations in CD4+ large granular lymphocyte leukemia. Some clones are missing from TCRdb's copy, which holds only in-frame ones; the method was immunoSEQ multiplex PCR. The table lists about 24,000 clones, about three quarters of them singletons, with 0.65% in the top ten. The specimen sequenced was CD4+ T cells from blood buffy coats. These receptors all stem from a human donor in good health.

There are a few counts of this clone. The V gene is TRBV5-1, the J gene TRBJ1-2, with D uncertain. The CDR3 sequence is 13 residues long. V was pared by 5 bases and J by 4 bases, with 12 bases between. Germline assignment: CDR1 SGHRS and CDR2 YFSETQ. The DNA for the CDR3 is TGCGCCAGCAGTGCGGAGGGCACCTATGGCTACACCTTC. Translation: CASSAEGTYGYTF.

The chain links TRBV5-1 to TRBJ1-6; TRBD1 matches at 8 bases. Per germline, CDR1 SGHRS and CDR2 YFSETQ. The CDR3 length is 15 residues. Trimming took 0 bases from V and 6 from J; bases not matched to a gene: 2. The CDR3 region has the DNA TGCGCCAGCAGCTTGGCAGGGGGCCGTAATTCACCCCTCCACTTT. Its translation is CASSLAGGRNSPLHF.

A few counts support this clone. V gene TRBV9 combines with J gene TRBJ1-1; D is uncertain. Deletions cut 1 base from V and 7 bases from J, with 14 bases between. The CDR3 totals 14 residues. Germline V gene sequence: CDR1 SGDLS, CDR2 YYNGEE. CDR3 protein: CASSVQSLNGEAFF. The CDR3 DNA follows: TGTGCCAGCAGCGTACAAAGTCTCAACGGTGAAGCTTTCTTT.

This clone was counted between two and nine times. This chain uses TRBV30 with TRBJ1-6; 10 nucleotides match TRBD1. The V gene's germline CDR1 is GTSNPN and CDR2 SVGIG (reference sequence). This CDR3 spans 15 amino acids. V gave up 2 bases and J gave up 9 bases; unmatched junction bases: 7. CDR3 sequence (DNA): TGTGCCTGGAGTCGACAGGGACAGGGGATTTCACCCCTCCACTTT. Translation gives CAWSRQGQGISPLHF.

The V gene is TRBV2, the J gene TRBJ1-2; TRBD1 matches at 8 bases. V lost 6 bases, J lost 7 bases, and 10 bases stayed unmatched. The CDR3 length is 14 residues. Germline V CDR1 and CDR2: SNHLY, FYNNEI. As DNA, the CDR3 is TGTGCCAGCAGCAGTAGGCAGGGGGCATCTGGCTACACCTTC. This sequence encodes CASSSRQGASGYTF.

This clone was seen once. At one boundary the junction diverges from the germline segment, which might be a read error. The CDR3 spells CANSLGIRRGFNYGYTF. The CDR3 region has the DNA TGTGCCAACAGCTTAGGGATTCGTCGGGGGTTTAACTATGGCTACACCTTC. The chain has TRBV11-3 and TRBJ1-2, with D maybe TRBD1 (5 bases). This CDR3 spans 17 amino acids. Germline CDR1 and CDR2: SGHNT and YENEEA.

The V call is TRBV19, the J call TRBJ1-2, with D unclear. Germline CDR1 LNHDA, CDR2 SQIVND (reference sequence). This CDR3 is built from 13 residues. V gave up 0 bases and J gave up 5 bases, with 7 bases separating them. For the CDR3, the DNA is TGTGCCAGTAGTATAGACAGGAGGTATGGCTACACCTTC. Its protein is CASSIDRRYGYTF.

The V and J genes are TRBV11-2 and TRBJ1-3; a possible D gene is TRBD1 (5 bases). CDR1 and CDR2 from the germline V gene are SGHAT and FQNNGV. The CDR3 totals 16 residues. V was trimmed by 7 bases and J by 0 bases, leaving 16 bases between them. CDR3 in amino acids: CASIQGTYDSGNTIYF. The CDR3 nucleotides read TGTGCCAGCATCCAAGGGACTTACGACTCTGGAAACACCATATATTTT.

The chain is built from TRBV6-1 and TRBJ2-3; 7 bases match TRBD1. Trimming took 7 bases from V and 8 from J; bases not matched to a gene: 9. Germline-derived CDR1 and CDR2 are MNHNS and SASEGT. The CDR3 spans 13 residues. The CDR3 region has the DNA TGTGCCAGCACATCGACAGGGCCTTTTACGCAGTATTTT. Translating gives CASTSTGPFTQYF.

The chain is built from TRBV28 and TRBJ1-1; D remains ambiguous. This CDR3 contains 12 residues. Trimming stripped 5 bases from V and 5 bases from J, with 9 bases between. Germline V gene lookup returns CDR1 MDHEN and CDR2 SYDVKM. The CDR3 DNA follows: TGTGCCAGCAGTAATACAGTGACTGAAGCTTTCTTT. It specifies CASSNTVTEAFF. The variable domain in full, completed from reference TRBV28 and TRBJ1-1, reads DVKVTQSSRYLVKRTGEKVFLECVQDMDHENMFWYRQDPGLGLRLIYFSYDVKMKEKGDIPEGYSVSREKKERFSLILESASTNQTSMYLCASSNTVTEAFFGQGTRLTVV.

The chain recombines TRBV5-1 with TRBJ2-3; the match to TRBD2 covers 12 bases. The trim removed 4 bases at V and 0 bases at J, leaving 3 bases unmatched. Germline assignment: CDR1 SGHRS and CDR2 YFSETQ. This CDR3 comprises 16 residues. The CDR3 sequence: CASSRTSGASTDTQYF. CDR3 sequence (DNA): TGCGCCAGCAGCAGGACTAGCGGGGCTAGCACAGATACGCAGTATTTT.

This chain uses TRBV5-4 with TRBJ1-2, with 7 bases aligning to TRBD1. This CDR3 contains 14 residues. V lost 2 bases and J lost 4; bases outside the gene matches: 5. Germline-derived CDR1 and CDR2 are SGHNT and YYREEE (reference sequence). The CDR3 reads CASSFRDSTYGYTF. CDR3 nucleotide sequence: TGTGCCAGCAGCTTCCGGGACAGCACCTATGGCTACACCTTC.

CDR3 DNA: TGTGCCAGCCGTACAGTGATTAGCAATCAGCCCCAGCATTTT. This sequence encodes CASRTVISNQPQHF. The chain combines TRBV28 with TRBJ1-5; no clear D. CDR3 length equals 14 residues. The V gene's germline CDR1 is MDHEN and CDR2 SYDVKM. V lost 8 bases, J lost 0 bases, and 11 bases lay in between.

This chain links TRBV10-3 with TRBJ2-1; 13 bases line up with TRBD2. Germline CDR1 reads ENHRY; CDR2 reads SYGVKD. The trim removed 2 bases at V and 7 bases at J, leaving 8 bases unmatched. The CDR3 has 17 amino acids. CDR3 amino acids: CAISEGTSGDRKNEQFF. The CDR3 DNA reads TGTGCCATCAGTGAGGGGACTAGCGGGGACCGGAAGAATGAGCAGTTCTTC.

A few counts support this clone. V and J are TRBV28 and TRBJ1-1; D is perhaps TRBD1 (5 bases). Germline lookup yields CDR1 MDHEN and CDR2 SYDVKM. The CDR3 runs 14 residues. V lost 6 bases to trimming and J lost 0 bases, with 11 bases between them. In nucleotides, the CDR3 is TGTGCCAGCAGCCTGGGGACGGTGAACACTGAAGCTTTCTTT. Translated: CASSLGTVNTEAFF.

V usage is TRBV9 and J usage is TRBJ1-5, with 10 nucleotides matching TRBD1. The germline V gene has CDR1 SGDLS and CDR2 YYNGEE. V was pared by 4 bases and J by 4 bases, with 5 bases of the junction left unmatched. The CDR3 has 15 residues. The chain's CDR3 is CASSPGDRGNQPQHF. CDR3 in DNA: TGTGCCAGCAGCCCCGGGGACAGGGGAAATCAGCCCCAGCATTTT.

This clone was detected a few times. This chain joins TRBV19 and TRBJ1-2; unclear D gene. The CDR3 runs 12 residues. Germline V gives CDR1 LNHDA, CDR2 SQIVND (reference sequence). V was cut by 1 base and J by 4 bases, with 4 bases left in between. The CDR3 coding sequence is TGTGCCAGTAGTATAGTCAGCTATGGCTACACCTTC. Translation: CASSIVSYGYTF.

Turning to this clone: The junction does not match germline at one end; this may be a read error. J is TRBJ1-2 and V is TRBV7-7; no definite D call. Germline CDR1 and CDR2: SSHAT and FNYEAQ (reference sequence). The CDR3 loop spans 15 amino acids. The CDR3 region has the DNA TGTGCTAGCAGCTTCGCAGGATCGGCTAGATATGGCTACACCTTC. It encodes CASSFAGSARYGYTF.

As DNA, the CDR3 is TGTGCCAGCAGTGGGGGAACACAGGGAGGTCTTTACAATGAGCAGTTCTTC. Its translation: CASSGGTQGGLYNEQFF. The V gene is TRBV6-1, the J gene TRBJ2-1, with D perhaps matching TRBD1 or TRBD2 (6 bases each). This CDR3 is 17 amino acids long. The V gene lost 4 bases and the J gene lost 4 bases, with 20 bases spanning the gap. Per germline, CDR1 MNHNS and CDR2 SASEGT.

This clone has just a few counts. CDR3 in amino acids: CASSQDSKGYEQYF. The CDR3 nucleotides read TGTGCCAGCAGCCAAGATAGTAAGGGCTACGAGCAGTACTTC. V usage is TRBV4-2 and J usage is TRBJ2-7; D call uncertain. The germline CDR1 and CDR2 sequences are LGHNA and YNFKEQ. V was clipped by 0 bases and J by 3 bases, with 9 bases between them. The CDR3 is made up of 14 amino acids.

This chain connects TRBV6-6 to TRBJ2-7, with D possibly TRBD1 on 5 matching bases. Germline V gene data show CDR1 as MNHNY and CDR2 as SVGAGI (reference sequence). The CDR3 is made up of 13 amino acids. With 4 bases removed from V and 2 bases from J, the gap between germline ends came to 9 bases. CDR3 amino acids: CASSSDRTYEQYF. The CDR3 nucleotides read TGTGCCAGCAGTTCTGACAGAACCTACGAGCAGTACTTC.

Remarks on this clone: Other DNA variants within this sample encode the same CDR3. The chain is built from TRBV18 and TRBJ2-1, with 12 bases aligning to TRBD2. V shed 2 bases and J 7 bases; nucleotides not matched to a gene: 3. Germline assignment: CDR1 KGHSH and CDR2 LQKENI. This CDR3 has 15 amino acids. The CDR3 loop reads CASSPGLAGLNEQFF. The CDR3 DNA sequence: TGTGCCAGCTCACCAGGACTAGCGGGGTTAAATGAGCAGTTCTTC.